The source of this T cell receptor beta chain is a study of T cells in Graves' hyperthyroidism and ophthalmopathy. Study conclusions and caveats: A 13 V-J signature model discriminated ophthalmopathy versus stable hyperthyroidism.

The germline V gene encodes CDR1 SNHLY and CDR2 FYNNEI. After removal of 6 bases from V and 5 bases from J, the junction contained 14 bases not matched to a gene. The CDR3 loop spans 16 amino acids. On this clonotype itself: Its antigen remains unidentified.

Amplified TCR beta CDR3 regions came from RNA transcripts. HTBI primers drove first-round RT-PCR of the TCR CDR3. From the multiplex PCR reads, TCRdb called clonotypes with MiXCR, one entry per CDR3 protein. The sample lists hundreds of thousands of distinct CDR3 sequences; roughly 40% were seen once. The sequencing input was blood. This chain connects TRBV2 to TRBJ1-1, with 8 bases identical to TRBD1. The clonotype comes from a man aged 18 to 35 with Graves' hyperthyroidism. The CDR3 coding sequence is TGTGCCAGCAGCGCACCCTTGGACAGGGCTAGAACTGAAGCTTTCTTT. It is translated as CASSAPLDRARTEAFF.